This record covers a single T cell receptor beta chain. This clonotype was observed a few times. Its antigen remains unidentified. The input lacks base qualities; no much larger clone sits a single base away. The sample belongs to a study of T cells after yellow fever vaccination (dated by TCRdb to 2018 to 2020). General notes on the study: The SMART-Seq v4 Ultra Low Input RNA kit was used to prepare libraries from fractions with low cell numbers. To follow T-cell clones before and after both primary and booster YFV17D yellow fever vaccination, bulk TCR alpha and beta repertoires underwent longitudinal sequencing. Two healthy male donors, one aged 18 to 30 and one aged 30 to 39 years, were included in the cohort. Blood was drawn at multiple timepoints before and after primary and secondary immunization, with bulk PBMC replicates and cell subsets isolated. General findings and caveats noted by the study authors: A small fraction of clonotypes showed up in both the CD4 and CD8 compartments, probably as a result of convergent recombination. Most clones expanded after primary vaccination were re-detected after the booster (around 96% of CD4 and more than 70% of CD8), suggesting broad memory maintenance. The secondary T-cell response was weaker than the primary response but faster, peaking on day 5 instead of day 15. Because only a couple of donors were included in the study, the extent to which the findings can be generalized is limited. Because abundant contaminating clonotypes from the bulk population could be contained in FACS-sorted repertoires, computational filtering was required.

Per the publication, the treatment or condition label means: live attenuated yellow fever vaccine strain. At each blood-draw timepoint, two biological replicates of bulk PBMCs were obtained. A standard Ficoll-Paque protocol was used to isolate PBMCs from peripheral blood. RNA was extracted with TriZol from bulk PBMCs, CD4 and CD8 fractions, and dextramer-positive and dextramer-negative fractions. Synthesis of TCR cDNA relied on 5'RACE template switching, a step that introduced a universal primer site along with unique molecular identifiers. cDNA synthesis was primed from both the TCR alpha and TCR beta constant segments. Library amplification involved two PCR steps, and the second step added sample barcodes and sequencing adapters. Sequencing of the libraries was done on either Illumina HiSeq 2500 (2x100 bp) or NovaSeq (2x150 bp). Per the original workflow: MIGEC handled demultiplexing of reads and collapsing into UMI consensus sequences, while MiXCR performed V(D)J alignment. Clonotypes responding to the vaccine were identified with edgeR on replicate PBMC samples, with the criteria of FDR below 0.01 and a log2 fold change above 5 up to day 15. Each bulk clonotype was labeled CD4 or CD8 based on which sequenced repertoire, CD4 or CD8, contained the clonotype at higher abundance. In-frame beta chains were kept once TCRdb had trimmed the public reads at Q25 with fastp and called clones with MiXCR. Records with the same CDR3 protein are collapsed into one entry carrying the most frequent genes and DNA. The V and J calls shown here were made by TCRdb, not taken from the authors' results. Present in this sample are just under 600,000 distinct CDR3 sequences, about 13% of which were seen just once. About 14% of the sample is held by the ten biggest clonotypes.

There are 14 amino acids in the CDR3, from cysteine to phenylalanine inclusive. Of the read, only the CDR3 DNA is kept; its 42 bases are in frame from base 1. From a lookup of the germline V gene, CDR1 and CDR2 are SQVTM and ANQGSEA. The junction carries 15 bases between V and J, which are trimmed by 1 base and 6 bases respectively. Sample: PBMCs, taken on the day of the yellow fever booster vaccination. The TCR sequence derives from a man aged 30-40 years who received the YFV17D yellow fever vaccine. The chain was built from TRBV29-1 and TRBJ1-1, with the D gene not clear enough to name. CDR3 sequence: CSVEGSVRDPEAFF. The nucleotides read TGCAGCGTTGAAGGGTCAGTCCGAGACCCTGAAGCTTTCTTT.